Below are 8 T cell receptor beta chains sequenced from a single sample in a study of blood T cell repertoires in COVID-19. TCRdb's copy holds only in-frame clones and misses some; the assay was immunoSEQ multiplex PCR. Of some 120,000 clones listed, 80% to 85% are singletons. The sequencing sample was made of peripheral blood. These receptors all stem from a young woman who had recovered from COVID-19.

The gene calls are TRBV6-2 or TRBV6-3 and TRBJ1-1; the D gene is possibly TRBD1 (6 bases). V lost 4 bases to trimming and J lost 2 bases, with 20 bases between them. This CDR3 spans 17 amino acids. The V gene's germline CDR1 is MNHEY and CDR2 SVGEGT. The CDR3 here is CASSSHPGDRSNTEAFF. CDR3 coding DNA: TGTGCCAGCAGTTCACACCCAGGGGACCGGTCAAACACTGAAGCTTTCTTT.

This chain uses TRBV11-3 with TRBJ2-1, with unresolved D. The CDR3 totals 14 residues. The V end was cut by 5 bases, the J end by 12 bases, with 20 bases between. CDR1 and CDR2 from the germline V gene are SGHNT and YENEEA. For the CDR3, the DNA is TGTGCCAGCAGCCCCTCCGCTTTGGTCCGCGGGCAGTTCTTC. It yields the protein CASSPSALVRGQFF.

This chain uses TRBV5-1 with TRBJ2-3; possibly TRBD1 for D (6 bases). Deletions cut 2 bases from V and 2 bases from J, with 15 bases between. This CDR3 contains 16 residues. In germline, CDR1 is SGHRS, CDR2 YFSETQ. The CDR3 here is CASSFKQGTNTDTQYF. In DNA form, the CDR3 reads TGCGCCAGCAGCTTCAAACAGGGAACAAACACAGATACGCAGTATTTT.

The chain recombines TRBV6-6 with TRBJ2-7; D unclear. V shed 4 bases and J shed 1 base, with 11 bases lying between them. CDR1 is MNHNY, CDR2 SVGAGI, per germline (reference sequence). CDR3 size: 14 residues. CDR3 DNA sequence: TGTGCCAGCAGTTCTATATCCGGGTCCTACGAGCAGTACTTC. This gives the protein CASSSISGSYEQYF.

V and J are TRBV28 and TRBJ2-2; D unresolved. Germline CDR1 and CDR2: MDHEN and SYDVKM. This CDR3 contains 15 residues. Trimming left V 5 bases short and J 0 bases short, with 10 bases between. The CDR3 loop reads CASSPEYPNTGELFF. In nucleotides, the CDR3 is TGTGCCAGCAGTCCTGAGTACCCGAACACCGGGGAGCTGTTTTTT. The full variable domain, with the rest looked up from reference TRBV28 and TRBJ2-2, is DVKVTQSSRYLVKRTGEKVFLECVQDMDHENMFWYRQDPGLGLRLIYFSYDVKMKEKGDIPEGYSVSREKKERFSLILESASTNQTSMYLCASSPEYPNTGELFFGEGSRLTVL.

This clone occurred a few times. The CDR3 DNA is TGTGCCAGCAGTGAACGGGACAGGGGCGAGCAGTACTTC. Residues: CASSERDRGEQYF. This chain links TRBV25-1 with TRBJ2-7; 10 bases map to TRBD1. The CDR3 loop spans 13 amino acids. Germline V gives CDR1 MGHDK, CDR2 SYGVNS. V shed 2 bases and J 6 bases; nucleotides not matched to a gene: 1.

The V and J genes are TRBV5-1 and TRBJ2-5; 11 bases are shared with TRBD2. The CDR3 length is 17 residues. In germline, CDR1 is SGHRS, CDR2 YFSETQ. The J segment lost 3 bases and the V segment lost 2 bases, leaving 9 bases of the junction unmatched. CDR3 residues: CASSLLAGAGGEETQYF. The CDR3 nucleotides read TGCGCCAGCAGCTTACTAGCGGGAGCGGGGGGCGAAGAGACCCAGTACTTC.

V is TRBV27 and J is TRBJ2-7, with 7 bases fitting TRBD1. Unmatched junction bases numbered 7, after V lost 5 bases and J lost 0 bases. This CDR3 is built from 15 residues. CDR1 is MNHEY, CDR2 SMNVEV, per germline (reference sequence). The CDR3 spells CASSPRQGFSYEQYF. Here the CDR3 DNA reads TGTGCCAGCAGTCCCCGACAGGGATTCTCCTACGAGCAGTACTTC.